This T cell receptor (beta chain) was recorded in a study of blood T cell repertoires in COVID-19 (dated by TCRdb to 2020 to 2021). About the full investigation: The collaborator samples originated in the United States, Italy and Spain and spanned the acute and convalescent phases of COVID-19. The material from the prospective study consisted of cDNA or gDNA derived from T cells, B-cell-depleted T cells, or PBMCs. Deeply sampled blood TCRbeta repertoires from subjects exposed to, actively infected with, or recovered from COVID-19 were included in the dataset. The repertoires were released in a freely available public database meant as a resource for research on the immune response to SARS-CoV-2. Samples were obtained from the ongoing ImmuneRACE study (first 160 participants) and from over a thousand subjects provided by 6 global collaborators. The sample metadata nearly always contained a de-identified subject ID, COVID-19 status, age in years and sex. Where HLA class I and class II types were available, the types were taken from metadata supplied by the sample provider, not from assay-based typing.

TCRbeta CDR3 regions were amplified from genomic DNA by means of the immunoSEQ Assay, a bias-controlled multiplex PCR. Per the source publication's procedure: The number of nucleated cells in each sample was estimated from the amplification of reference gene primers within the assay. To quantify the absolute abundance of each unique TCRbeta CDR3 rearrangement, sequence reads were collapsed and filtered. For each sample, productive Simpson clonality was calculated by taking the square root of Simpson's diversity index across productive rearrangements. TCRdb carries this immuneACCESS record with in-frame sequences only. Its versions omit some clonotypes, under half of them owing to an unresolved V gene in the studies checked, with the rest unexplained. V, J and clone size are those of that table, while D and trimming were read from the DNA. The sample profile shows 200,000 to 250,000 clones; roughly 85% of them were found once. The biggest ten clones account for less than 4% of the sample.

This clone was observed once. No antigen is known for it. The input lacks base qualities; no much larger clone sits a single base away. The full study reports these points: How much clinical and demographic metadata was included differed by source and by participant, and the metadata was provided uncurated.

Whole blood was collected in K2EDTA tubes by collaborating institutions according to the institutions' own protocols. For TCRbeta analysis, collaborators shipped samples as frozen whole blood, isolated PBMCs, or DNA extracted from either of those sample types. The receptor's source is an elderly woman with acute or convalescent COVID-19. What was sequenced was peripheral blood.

DNA sequence: TGTGCCAGCAGCTTGGAACTTCAGGGCGACTATGGCTACACCTTC. This gives the protein CASSLELQGDYGYTF. The sequence joins TRBV11-2 to TRBJ1-2; TRBD1 is possibly the D segment (5 matching bases). The CDR3, from cysteine to phenylalanine, totals 15 residues. Only CDR3 DNA is held: 45 bases, read in frame from base 1. Between the V and J ends, shortened by 3 bases and 3 bases respectively, the junction contains 14 bases. From the germline V gene, CDR1 is SGHAT and CDR2 is FQNNGV.